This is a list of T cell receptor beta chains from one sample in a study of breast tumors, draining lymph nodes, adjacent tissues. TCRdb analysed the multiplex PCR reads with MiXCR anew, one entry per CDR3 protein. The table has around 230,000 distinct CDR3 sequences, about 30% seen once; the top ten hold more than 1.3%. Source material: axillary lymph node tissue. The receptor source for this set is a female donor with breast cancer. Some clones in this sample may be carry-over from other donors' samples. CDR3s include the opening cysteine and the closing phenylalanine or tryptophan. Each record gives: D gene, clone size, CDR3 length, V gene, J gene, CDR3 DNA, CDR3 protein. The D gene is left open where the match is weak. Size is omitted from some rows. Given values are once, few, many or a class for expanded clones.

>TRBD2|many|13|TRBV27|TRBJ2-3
TGTGCCAGTTTGGGCAGCGGGAGAGATACGCAGTATTTT
CASLGSGRDTQYF
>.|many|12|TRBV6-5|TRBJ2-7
TGTGCCAGCAGGGGGATGGGGAGCGAGCAGTACTTC
CASRGMGSEQYF
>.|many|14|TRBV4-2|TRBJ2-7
TGTGCCAGCAGCCGAGACAGTTCTTCCTACGAGCAGTACTTC
CASSRDSSSYEQYF
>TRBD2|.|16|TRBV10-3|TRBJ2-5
TGTGCCACACAGGACGGACTAGCGGGAGACTTGGAGACCCAGTACTTC
CATQDGLAGDLETQYF
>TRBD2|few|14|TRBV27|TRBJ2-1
TGTGCCAGCAGTTTGGGCGGGAGGTTCAATGAGCAGTTCTTC
CASSLGGRFNEQFF
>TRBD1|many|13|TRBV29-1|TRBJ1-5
TGCAGCACCAAAGGAGGGGGCGATCAGCCCCAGCATTTT
CSTKGGGDQPQHF
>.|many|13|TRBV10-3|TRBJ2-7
TGTGCCATCAGGAAGGGGGAAAACTACGAGCAGTACTTC
CAIRKGENYEQYF
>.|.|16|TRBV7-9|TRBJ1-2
TGTGCCAGCAGCCGAACGACAGCACGGAATAGAGATGGCTACACCTTC
CASSRTTARNRDGYTF
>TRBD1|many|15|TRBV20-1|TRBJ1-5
TGCAGTGCCCAGACAGGGCCCGATAGCAATCAGCCCCAGCATTTT
CSAQTGPDSNQPQHF
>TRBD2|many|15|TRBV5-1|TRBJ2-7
TGCGCCAGCAGCCGTGCGGCTAGCGGAGACTACGAGCAGTACTTC
CASSRAASGDYEQYF
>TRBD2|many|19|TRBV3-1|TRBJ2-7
TGTGCCAGCAGCCAAGTGGGGACTAGCGGGACTAAGAGCTCCTACGAGCAGTACTTC
CASSQVGTSGTKSSYEQYF
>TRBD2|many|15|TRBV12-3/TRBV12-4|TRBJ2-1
TGTGCCAGCAGATCCGGGACTAGCGGGCACAATGAGCAGTTCTTC
CASRSGTSGHNEQFF
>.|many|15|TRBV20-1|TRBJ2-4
TGCAGTGCTAGCCTAGGGCTCTTAGCCAAAAACATTCAGTACTTC
CSASLGLLAKNIQYF
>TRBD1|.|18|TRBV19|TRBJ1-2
TGTGCCAGCCGCTCCGCCGGGACAGGGGGAGGTACTGGCTATGGCTACACCTTC
CASRSAGTGGGTGYGYTF
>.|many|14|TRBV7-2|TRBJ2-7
TGTGCCAGCGCGCACCCGACAAATAACTACGAGCAGTACTTC
CASAHPTNNYEQYF
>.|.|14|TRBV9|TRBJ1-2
TGTGCCAGCAGCGTAGTGGGGGATCCATATGGCTACACCTTC
CASSVVGDPYGYTF
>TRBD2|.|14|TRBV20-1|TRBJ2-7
TGCAGTGCGGACGGGACTAGCGGGAGCTACGAGCAGTACTTC
CSADGTSGSYEQYF
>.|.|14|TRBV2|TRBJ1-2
TGTGCCAGCAGACCTGGACGCACGCCATATGGCTACACCTTC
CASRPGRTPYGYTF
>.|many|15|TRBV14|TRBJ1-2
TGTGCCAGCAGCCGTAGTATGGGACCGGTTTGGGGCTACACCTTC
CASSRSMGPVWGYTF
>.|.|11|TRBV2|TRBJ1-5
TGTGCCAGCAAAGGGGGTGGCTACGAGCATTTT
CASKGGGYEHF
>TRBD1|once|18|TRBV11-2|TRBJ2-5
TGTGCCAGCAGCTCCCCGAGATTGGCGACAGGGACCCAAGAGACCCAGTACTTC
CASSSPRLATGTQETQYF
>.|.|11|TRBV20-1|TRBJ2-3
TGCAGTGCCACTAATCCGGATACGCAGTCTTTT
CSATNPDTQSF
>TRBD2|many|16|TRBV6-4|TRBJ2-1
TGTGCCAGCAGGGCCGGGACTAGCCCAAGGTACAATGAGCAGTTCTTC
CASRAGTSPRYNEQFF
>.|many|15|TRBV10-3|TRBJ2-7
TGTGCCATCAGTGACCCGGACAAGAGCTCCTACGAGCAGTACTTC
CAISDPDKSSYEQYF
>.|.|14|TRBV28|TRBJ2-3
TGTGCCAGCAAAACTAGGGGTTCCACAGATACGCAGTATTTT
CASKTRGSTDTQYF
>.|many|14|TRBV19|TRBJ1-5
TGTGCCAGTAGTGTCCGGCAGGAGATACAGCCCCAGCATTTT
CASSVRQEIQPQHF
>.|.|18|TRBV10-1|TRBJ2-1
TGCGCCAGCAGTCAGGAAGCAAACCGGGACAAGGATAACAATGAGCAGTTCTTC
CASSQEANRDKDNNEQFF
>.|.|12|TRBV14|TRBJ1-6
TGTGCCAGCAGCCTAGGAGGGAGGTCCCTCCACTTT
CASSLGGRSLHF
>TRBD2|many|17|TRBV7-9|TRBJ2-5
TGTGCCAGCAGTTCCCCTGGACTAGCGGGAGGGGGTGAGCCCCAGTACTTC
CASSSPGLAGGGEPQYF
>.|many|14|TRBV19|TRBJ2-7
TGTGCCAGTAGTATAGGCGGCAGGGTCAGCGAGCAGTACTTC
CASSIGGRVSEQYF
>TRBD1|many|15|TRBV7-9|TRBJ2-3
TGTGCCAGCAGACAAACAGGGGCTAGCACAGATACGCAGTATTTT
CASRQTGASTDTQYF
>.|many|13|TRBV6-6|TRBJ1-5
TGTGCCAGCAACGGACAGTGGAATCAGCCCCAGCATTTT
CASNGQWNQPQHF
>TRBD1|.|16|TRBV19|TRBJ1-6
TGTGCCAGTGGTAGAGGACAGGGAGTAGCAAGCTCGCCCCTCCACTTT
CASGRGQGVASSPLHF
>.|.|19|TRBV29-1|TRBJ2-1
.
CSFYICSAEIPGLDNEQFF
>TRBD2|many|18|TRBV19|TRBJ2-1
TGTGCCAGTAGTATCAGTCTCGGGGGGACCCCCACCTACAATGAGCAGTTCTTC
CASSISLGGTPTYNEQFF
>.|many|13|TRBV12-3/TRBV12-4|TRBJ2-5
TGTGCCAGCAGTTCCGCCAGTATGGAGACCCAGTACTTC
CASSSASMETQYF
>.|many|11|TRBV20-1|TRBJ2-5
TGCAGTGCGTCTAGCGATGAGACCCAGTCCTTC
CSASSDETQSF
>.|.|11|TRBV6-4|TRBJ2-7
TGTGCCAGCCTGTTCTCCTACGCGCAGTACTTC
CASLFSYAQYF
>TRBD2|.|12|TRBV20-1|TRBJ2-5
TGCATGCTAGCGGAAGATCGAGAGACCCCGTACTTC
CMLAEDRETPYF
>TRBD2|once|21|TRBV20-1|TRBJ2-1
TGCAGTGCTAGAGTGCAGGGAGGCGGTCCAGCGGGGGGTCAATCCTACAATGAGCAGTTCTTC
CSARVQGGGPAGGQSYNEQFF
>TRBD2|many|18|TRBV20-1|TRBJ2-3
TGCAGTGCTAGAGATCACCCCGCGGGGCTAGCGGGCACAGATACGCAGTATTTT
CSARDHPAGLAGTDTQYF
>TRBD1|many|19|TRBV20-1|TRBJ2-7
TGCAGTGCTAGAACCCCTGGAGGAGCCGGACAGGGGGCCCCTGGCGAGCAGTACTTC
CSARTPGGAGQGAPGEQYF
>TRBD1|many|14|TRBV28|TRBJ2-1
TGTGCCAGCAGGACGGACAGGGGGCTGAATGAGCAGTTCTTC
CASRTDRGLNEQFF
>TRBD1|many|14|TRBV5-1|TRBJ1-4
TGCGCCAGCAGCTGGGGACAGGGGACTGAAAAACTGTTTTTT
CASSWGQGTEKLFF
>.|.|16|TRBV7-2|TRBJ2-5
TGTGCCAGCAGCTTAGCGAGGGTGCGAGGGCTGGAGACCCAGTACTTC
CASSLARVRGLETQYF
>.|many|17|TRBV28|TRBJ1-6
TGTGCCAGCAGTTTAATTGGACAGAGGACGAGGGTTTCACCCCTCCACTTT
CASSLIGQRTRVSPLHF
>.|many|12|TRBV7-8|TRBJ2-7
TGTGCCAGCAGCCTCTCGGAGGTTGAGCAGTACTTC
CASSLSEVEQYF
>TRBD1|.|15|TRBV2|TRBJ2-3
TGTGCCAGCAGTACGGTACAGGGGGCTCTAGATACGCAGTATTTT
CASSTVQGALDTQYF
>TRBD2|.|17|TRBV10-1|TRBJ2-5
TGCGCCAGCAGTCCGGGACTAGCGGGAGTAGAAGGCGAGACCCAGTACTTC
CASSPGLAGVEGETQYF
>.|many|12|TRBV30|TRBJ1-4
TGTGCCTGGAGTCCCCTGGGGGGGAAACTGTTTTTT
CAWSPLGGKLFF
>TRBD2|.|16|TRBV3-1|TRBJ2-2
TGTGCCAGCAGCCAAGGGCTAGCGGGAGGAAACGGGGAGCTGTTTTTT
CASSQGLAGGNGELFF
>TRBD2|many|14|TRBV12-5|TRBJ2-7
TGTGCTAGTGGTTTCCGGGAGGGTTTTCTCAAGCAGTACTTC
CASGFREGFLKQYF